Below, 19 T cell receptor beta chains from the same sample are listed, as sequenced in a study of blood T cell repertoires in COVID-19. Assay used: immunoSEQ multiplex PCR; TCRdb lists only in-frame clones, some missing. The table has about 220,000 clones, over 75% seen once. Sequences were obtained from PBMCs or T cells enriched from blood (not recorded which). These receptors all come from a woman between 55 and 75 years old who had recovered from COVID-19.

This chain connects TRBV28 to TRBJ1-6; 7 bases fit TRBD1. The germline gives CDR1 MDHEN, CDR2 SYDVKM. The CDR3 is 17 residues long. Trimming cost V 4 bases and J 9 bases; bases outside gene matches: 15. The CDR3 loop reads CASSSGIVDRDSSPLHF. CDR3 sequence (DNA): TGTGCCAGCAGTTCCGGCATAGTCGACAGGGATTCTTCACCCCTCCACTTT.

The chain links TRBV5-1 to TRBJ1-5; D unclear. The V gene's germline CDR1 is SGHRS and CDR2 YFSETQ. Trimming left V 0 bases short and J 2 bases short, with 9 bases between. The CDR3 sequence is 15 residues long. CDR3 in DNA: TGCGCCAGCAGCTTGGCCGGCCAGGGCAATCAGCCCCAGCATTTT. Its protein is CASSLAGQGNQPQHF.

This CDR3 reads CASSYRDRGHNSPLHF. In DNA form, the CDR3 reads TGTGCCAGCAGTTACAGGGACAGGGGACATAATTCACCCCTCCACTTT. The gene calls are TRBV6-5 and TRBJ1-6, with TRBD1 identical over 10 bases. The V segment lost 2 bases and the J segment 5 bases; nucleotides outside the gene matches: 3. Looked up from germline, CDR1 is MNHEY and CDR2 is SVGAGI. CDR3 size: 16 residues.

This chain joins TRBV19 and TRBJ1-3, with 8 bases lining up with TRBD1. The CDR3 loop spans 16 amino acids. Looked up from germline, CDR1 is LNHDA and CDR2 is SQIVND (reference sequence). V gave up 3 bases and J gave up 9 bases; unmatched junction bases: 13. In DNA form, the CDR3 reads TGTGCCAGTAGTATCCGACAGGGGCATTCGGCCGGCACCATATATTTT. It yields the protein CASSIRQGHSAGTIYF.

The chain has TRBV5-5 and TRBJ1-4; D unresolved. Deletions cut 0 bases from V and 7 bases from J, with 7 bases between. The CDR3 loop spans 13 amino acids. CDR1 is SGHKS, CDR2 YYEKEE, per germline (reference sequence). CDR3 loop: CASSLGFREKLFF. In DNA, the CDR3 is TGTGCCAGCAGCTTGGGTTTCCGTGAAAAACTGTTTTTT.

The chain links TRBV3-1 (or the pseudogene TRBV3-2) to TRBJ2-1; weak D call: TRBD1 (7 bases). The CDR3 has 17 amino acids. Looked up from germline, CDR1 is LGHDT and CDR2 is YNNKEL (reference sequence). Trimming pared 0 bases from V and 8 bases from J, leaving 20 bases between. CDR3 nucleotides: TGTGCCAGCAGCCAAGATCTAGGTACAGGGGAGGTGGATGAGCAGTTCTTC. This sequence encodes CASSQDLGTGEVDEQFF.

The chain is built from TRBV5-1 and TRBJ2-2; 9 bases are shared with TRBD1. The CDR3 spans 17 residues. Germline CDR1 reads SGHRS; CDR2 reads YFSETQ. V shed 0 bases, J shed 3 bases, and the junction held 6 bases outside the gene matches. The CDR3 protein is CASSLGLGQGDTGELFF. The CDR3 nucleotides are TGCGCCAGCAGCTTGGGCTTGGGACAGGGAGACACCGGGGAGCTGTTTTTT.

The rearrangement links TRBV3-1 (or the pseudogene TRBV3-2) to TRBJ2-5; 13 bases map to TRBD2. Germline CDR1 is LGHDT and CDR2 is YNNKEL (reference sequence). Losses at the gene ends were 1 base for V and 5 bases for J; bases not matched to a gene: 10. CDR3 size: 18 residues. The CDR3: CASSQASLAGGPGETQYF. The CDR3 DNA follows: TGTGCCAGCAGCCAAGCCTCACTAGCGGGGGGGCCGGGGGAGACCCAGTACTTC.

The rearrangement joins TRBV28 to TRBJ2-3; D is possibly TRBD2 (5 bases). This CDR3 is built from 13 residues. With 5 bases removed from V and 2 bases from J, the gap between germline ends came to 8 bases. Germline V lookup: CDR1 MDHEN, CDR2 SYDVKM. CDR3 in amino acids: CASSLANTDTQYF. The CDR3, as DNA: TGTGCCAGCAGTCTAGCTAACACAGATACGCAGTATTTT.

The chain has TRBV7-9 and TRBJ1-1; D not resolved. CDR1 and CDR2 from the germline V gene are SEHNR and FQNEAQ (reference sequence). The CDR3 is made up of 11 amino acids. The germline V and J ends were trimmed by 8 bases and 4 bases, with 8 bases remaining between them. In DNA form, the CDR3 reads TGTGCCAGCTTAGCGGGCACTGAAGCTTTCTTT. This codes for CASLAGTEAFF.

The J gene is TRBJ2-5, the V gene TRBV7-3; D is uncertain. This CDR3 is built from 15 residues. Trimming cost V 1 base and J 5 bases, with 14 bases left between them. Germline assignment: CDR1 SGHTA and CDR2 FQGTGA. CDR3 sequence reads: CASSLIGQVQETQYF. The CDR3 DNA reads as TGTGCCAGCAGCTTAATTGGCCAGGTACAGGAGACCCAGTACTTC. The whole variable domain, filled in from reference TRBV7-3 and TRBJ2-5, reads GAGVSQTPSNKVTEKGKYVELRCDPISGHTALYWYRQSLGQGPEFLIYFQGTGAADDSGLPNDRFFAVRPEGSVSTLKIQRTERGDSAVYLCASSLIGQVQETQYFGPGTRLLVL.

V gene TRBV2 combines with J gene TRBJ1-6, with 7 bases fitting TRBD1. V gave up 6 bases and J gave up 6 bases; unmatched junction bases: 2. The CDR3 has 13 residues. Germline-derived CDR1 and CDR2 are SNHLY and FYNNEI. The CDR3 nucleotides are TGTGCCAGCAGGCCAGGGGGTAATTCACCCCTCCACTTT. Encoded protein: CASRPGGNSPLHF.

This sequence joins TRBV14 and TRBJ2-3; maybe TRBD2 (6 bases). The V gene lost 0 bases and the J gene lost 0 bases, with 13 bases spanning the gap. The CDR3 has 17 amino acids. From germline, CDR1 is SGHDN and CDR2 FVKESK. Here the CDR3 DNA reads TGTGCCAGCAGCCAAGACAAAGCGGGCGCTAGCACAGATACGCAGTATTTT. Its protein product is CASSQDKAGASTDTQYF.

The chain recombines TRBV7-3 with TRBJ1-1; D is undetermined. The CDR3 is 13 residues long. Trimming took off 10 bases at V and 1 base at J, with 13 bases between the two ends. The germline V gene encodes CDR1 SGHTA and CDR2 FQGTGA. The CDR3 here is CATSISENTEAFF. Written as DNA, the CDR3 is TGTGCCACATCCATTTCAGAGAACACTGAAGCTTTCTTT.

The chain recombines TRBV12-3 or TRBV12-4 with TRBJ2-3, with D unresolved. CDR3 size: 12 residues. V lost 4 bases to trimming and J lost 6 bases, with 8 bases between them. CDR3 residues: CASSSSWDTQYF. DNA of the CDR3: TGTGCCAGCAGTTCAAGCTGGGATACGCAGTATTTT.

The chain has TRBV12-5 and TRBJ2-3; 13 bases map to TRBD2. With V trimmed by 4 bases and J by 2 bases, 9 bases remained unmatched. This CDR3 comprises 18 residues. CDR1 is LGHNT and CDR2 is FRNRAP in the germline V gene. CDR3 region: CASGSLQLAGGYTDTQYF. The CDR3 nucleotides read TGTGCTAGTGGTTCCCTTCAACTAGCGGGGGGGTACACAGATACGCAGTATTTT.

The J gene is TRBJ1-1, the V gene TRBV9; D is unresolved. The germline V and J ends were trimmed by 0 bases and 5 bases, with 11 bases remaining between them. This CDR3 has 14 amino acids. CDR1 and CDR2 (germline): SGDLS, YYNGEE. In DNA form, the CDR3 reads TGTGCCAGCAGCGTAGTGACGACGGGGACTGAAGCTTTCTTT. Translating gives CASSVVTTGTEAFF.

The chain uses TRBV7-2 and TRBJ2-7, with D possibly TRBD2 on 7 matching bases. This CDR3 region has 16 residues. Trimming shortened V by 7 bases and J by 6 bases, and 25 bases separated the two germline ends. Germline CDR1 SGHTA, CDR2 FQGNSA. This CDR3 is CASTTRGGALAGEQYF. CDR3 nucleotide sequence: TGTGCCAGCACCACGCGAGGGGGGGCCTTAGCCGGCGAGCAGTACTTC.

This clone was picked up a small number of times. The chain employs TRBV6-1 and TRBJ1-2; 9 nucleotides line up with TRBD1. CDR1 and CDR2 from the germline V gene are MNHNS and SASEGT. J gave up 6 bases and V 1 base, and 6 bases lay outside the gene matches. The CDR3 loop spans 15 amino acids. As DNA, the CDR3 is TGTGCCAGCAGTGAAGGCCGTTGGACAGGGGATGGCTACACCTTC. It translates to CASSEGRWTGDGYTF.